These T cell receptor beta chains were read from a single sample in a study of breast tumors, draining lymph nodes, adjacent tissues. From the multiplex PCR reads, TCRdb called clonotypes with MiXCR, one entry per CDR3 protein. This table has roughly 80,000 distinct CDR3 sequences, approximately 19% appearing once. Sequencing was done on a sample of axillary lymph node tissue. The receptors here all came from a female donor with breast cancer. Some clones in this sample may be carry-over from other donors' samples. CDR3s leave out the opening cysteine and the closing phenylalanine or tryptophan. The order of the fields is J gene, V gene, CDR3 length, CDR3 protein.

J: TRBJ2-5; V: TRBV5-1; length: 13; CDR3: ASSGGQGGWETQY
J: TRBJ2-1; V: TRBV20-1; length: 15; CDR3: SVKGLAGVSQSDEQF
J: TRBJ2-2; V: TRBV10-3; length: 16; CDR3: AISESGRGRPPAGELF
J: TRBJ1-4; V: TRBV7-9; length: 14; CDR3: ASSLDRAATNEKLF
J: TRBJ2-5; V: TRBV20-1; length: 13; CDR3: SAREHGAFEETQY
J: TRBJ2-3; V: TRBV27; length: 9; CDR3: ASSFLDTQY
J: TRBJ2-2; V: TRBV11-2; length: 12; CDR3: ASSLTGDTGELF
J: TRBJ2-7; V: TRBV20-1; length: 14; CDR3: SARAPGQFTSYEQY
J: TRBJ2-2; V: TRBV27; length: 11; CDR3: ASRARNTGELF
J: TRBJ2-7; V: TRBV3-1; length: 13; CDR3: ASSRDRGNSYEQY
J: TRBJ2-7; V: TRBV3-1; length: 10; CDR3: ASSQSSYEQY
J: TRBJ1-1; V: TRBV10-3; length: 11; CDR3: AIRDIKNTEAF
J: TRBJ1-3; V: TRBV28; length: 13; CDR3: ASSFPGGLGNTIY
J: TRBJ2-2; V: TRBV11-2; length: 15; CDR3: ASSKRWGVREHRGAV
J: TRBJ2-3; V: TRBV12-3/TRBV12-4; length: 12; CDR3: ASIPSGSGDTQY
J: TRBJ2-6; V: TRBV20-1; length: 15; CDR3: SALGLGGNSGANVLT
J: TRBJ2-2; V: TRBV18; length: 12; CDR3: ASSPPFHTGELF